This T cell receptor beta chain was documented in a study of T cell responses to AZD1222 COVID-19 vaccine. Study-wide findings and caveats: Most donors were white British, females outnumbered males, and clonal diversity was possibly underestimated. Close to half of all spike-specific TCRs reportedly target regions of the variants that are unmutated.

TCRdb keeps only in-frame clones here, not all; method: immunoSEQ multiplex PCR. The sample lists some 81,000 clones, about 90% seen once, with 11% in the top ten. A note on this clone: The target antigen is unknown.

The sequence derives from an adult who received the AZD1222 COVID-19 vaccine. The input for sequencing was peripheral blood, taken 28 days after the second AZD1222 dose.

CDR3 in DNA: TGTGCCAGCAGCCCGGCCTGGGCGGATGGCTACACCTTC. Residues: CASSPAWADGYTF. The chain joins TRBV7-9 to TRBJ1-2, with D unclear. Germline loops: CDR1 SEHNR, CDR2 FQNEAQ (reference sequence). Trimming shortened V by 5 bases and J by 6 bases, and 13 bases separated the two germline ends. The CDR3 consists of 13 residues.